This TCR beta chain was sequenced in a study of cytomegalovirus exposure and HLA in healthy donors (dated by TCRdb to about 2017). Context from the whole study: According to an earlier analysis of 450 to 650 of the donors, 150 million to 200 million T cells yielded 117 million unique TCR beta sequences and 250 to 350 Gb of sequence data. In the later analysis, no new phenotypic data were used to find candidate immune exposures; instead, reliance was placed on TCR beta sequences and their occurrence across donors. High-throughput TCR immunosequencing, statistical association of individual TCRs with disease status, and machine learning were combined to predict cytomegalovirus infection status. A later analysis re-examined previously published TCR beta repertoires from over 500 donors and added high-resolution HLA genotyping to investigate patterns of TCR occurrence. The study was designed to test whether signatures of past pathogen exposure could be identified by cataloging public T cell receptors. Donor age, sex, ethnicity and CMV serostatus were compiled alongside the repertoire data. HLA typing included class I and class II loci at four-digit resolution. To decide whether each TCR beta V gene segment behaved as functional or pseudogenic, an earlier analysis of 587 of the donors relied on high-throughput TCR beta sequencing. Among the roughly 410 genotyped donors, around 81% belonged to the genetic ancestry cluster associated with self-reported Caucasian donors. Because of strong linkage in the cohort, a few DR-DQ haplotypes were treated as single units for association and clustering. About 280 gigabases of sequencing data and tens of millions of unique TCR sequences were included in an early release covering roughly 600 HLA-typed donors. The number of typed donors differed by locus: about 620-630 for A, B, C, DRB1 and DQB1; 500 to 550 for DQA1; about 600 for DPA1; and around 490 for DPB1. A later genetic analysis used genome-wide SNP genotypes for about 55% of the 666 donors, treating that subset as a discovery cohort. Along with the roughly 700-subject first cohort, a separate validation cohort of over a hundred different subjects was used. The study used immunosequencing to profile the T cell repertoires of 600 to 850 subjects and linked those repertoires to cytomegalovirus serostatus. On average, around 230,000 unique TCR beta nucleotide sequences were sequenced per donor among several hundred genotyped donors of the cohort, with 15% to 20% of those sequences being non-productive. All discovery cohort repertoires had been generated using a single sequencing platform.

Points on this clone: Its antigen target is currently unknown.

Library preparation was by the immunoSEQ multiplex PCR assay. For the multiplex PCR, a mixture combining 60 forward primers for TCR Vbeta segments and 13 reverse primers for TCR Jbeta segments was used. A multiplex PCR assay on genomic DNA amplified the CDR3 region of rearranged TCR beta genes. The Illumina HiSeq System was used to sequence the amplified TCR beta libraries as 87-base-pair reads. In the original analysis: In a later analysis, tens of millions of unique TCR beta chains were counted across the 650 to 750 repertoires, and around 11 million of these chains were shared by at least two donors. Raw reads were error-corrected and collapsed into unique sequences by a nearest-neighbor algorithm in which closely related sequences were merged to remove PCR and sequencing errors. To assign V, D and J gene segments, CDR3 sequences were aligned to IMGT reference sequences. For a sequence to be retained, a match of at least six nucleotides to both a V gene segment and a J gene segment was required. Rearrangements were classified as productive when the CDR3 lacked stop codons and remained in frame with V and J, and all other rearrangements were classified as non-productive. CDR3 was defined by IMGT convention, running from the second conserved V-encoded cysteine to the conserved J-encoded phenylalanine. The earlier analysis of some 540 of the donors excluded any sequence lacking an unambiguous match to a single V gene segment. In an earlier analysis of approximately 590 of the donors, a V segment was called functional when productive rearrangements were above 56.7%, and segregating when the standard deviation between donors exceeded 5%. A statistical classification framework was developed to diagnose cytomegalovirus status using the catalog of TCR beta chain sequences. V and J gene assignment, in a later analysis, came from comparing TCR nucleotide sequences with IMGT/GENE-DB human TR gene sequences. The TCRdist pipeline was used in a later analysis to assign CDR3 sequences and most-parsimonious VDJ recombination scenarios. A later analysis defined each TCR beta chain by its CDR3 amino acid sequence plus V-gene family, and excluded reads lacking a unique V-gene family. As a way to deal with suspected cross-contamination and a sequencing artifact, a later analysis dropped hundreds of nucleotide sequences that were highly shared and had low generation probability. In a later analysis, a clonal expansion index for each public chain was calculated from normalized within-repertoire ranks of inferred template counts. In a later analysis, generation probabilities were computed using a VDJ recombination model fitted to out-of-frame rearrangements, and the results were checked against IGoR. Hypergeometric tests were used in a later analysis to score TCR-TCR, TCR-HLA and TCR-CMV co-occurrence, with a repertoire-size bias correction applied to the TCR pairs. In a later analysis, false discovery rates were estimated by permuting HLA or CMV assignments 20 times. In a later analysis, co-occurring TCRs were grouped using DBSCAN, and TCRdist sequence similarity was added for clustering within HLA-allele-positive subsets. Repertoires with fewer than 30,000 or more than 120,000 public chains were left out of co-occurrence clustering, as were five repertoires with anomalous nucleotide sharing. What TCRdb holds here is the immuneACCESS table cut down to in-frame rearrangements. Part of the clones is not present; checked against another copy, under half of the missing clones reflect an unresolved V gene, and the others are unexplained. V and J calls and clone size are as listed in that table; D and trimming were resolved from the DNA. This sample's table has entries for some 80,000 clones. Jointly, the top ten make up approximately 13% of the sample.

The cohort was made up of 666 healthy bone marrow donors. Cohort members were all nominally healthy when sampled, although unrecorded immune exposures were likely present. The donor was CMV seropositive and was included in the group of 289 seropositive cohort members. Each donor provided a peripheral blood sample, and peripheral blood mononuclear cells were used for TCR beta sequencing. Genomic DNA extraction from the blood cell samples was performed with the Qiagen DNeasy Blood Extraction Kit. The germline V gene specifies SGHTA as CDR1 and FQGTGA as CDR2. Deletion took 2 bases off V and 1 base off J, with a span of 5 bases between the germline ends. The cysteine opens and the phenylalanine closes a CDR3 of 13 amino acids. Only the CDR3 portion is preserved as DNA: 39 bases, with reading frame beginning at the first base. The investigation overall reported the following: Because HLA typing was missing for some donors at each locus, association tests included only the typed subset. In a later analysis, several top co-occurrence clusters were reported to appear linked to parvovirus B19, influenza, CMV and Epstein-Barr virus. In vitro tests confirmed that a few of the cytomegalovirus-associated TCR beta chains recognize cytomegalovirus antigens. It was suggested by the authors that the approach could potentially be generalized to other disease states and immunological phenotypes. Cytomegalovirus status was reported to be diagnosed by the classifier with high specificity and sensitivity in both the original and validation cohorts. A later analysis found that HLA-associated TCR beta chains were more clonally expanded and had lower generation probabilities than equally common non-associated chains. Specific HLA alleles were associated with 15,000 to 20,000 TCR beta sequences at a false discovery rate of 0.05 in a later analysis. Some IMGT-functional V segments, including TRBV6-2 and TRBV6-3, could not be distinguished by the 87-base-pair reads and were therefore excluded. A later genetic analysis reported fewer N-insertions in productive TCRs among donors in an Asian-associated ancestry cluster than the 666-donor mean. An earlier analysis of approximately 590 of the donors showed that most TCR beta V segments appeared in productive rearrangements either about 87% or about 30% of the time, which broadly matched IMGT annotations. The study listed 164 TCR beta chains as associated with cytomegalovirus. An association between a missense DCLRE1C variant and V-gene and J-gene trimming of TCR beta chains was found in a later genetic analysis and replicated in an independent cohort. According to a later analysis, TCR association rates differed among HLA loci, with DRB1 alleles showing the most associated TCRs and HLA-C alleles showing the fewest. Assigning TCR associations to individual alleles was difficult when HLA alleles, especially DR and DQ, strongly co-occurred. While some public TCRs were present in many individuals, most TCR sequences turned up only very rarely across donors. Linkage disequilibrium might explain the correlated functional status among segregating V segments, but an unknown experimental factor could not be excluded. Because counts were too low, approximately 18 rarely observed V segments, including chromosome 9 orphons, were excluded from the earlier analysis of a few hundred of the donors. The sequencing pipeline was judged likely to have produced a cluster of highly shared sequence variants as a technical artifact. Sequencing depth was assumed to be roughly uniform across donors in the presence/absence analyses, though that assumption may not hold. A further reported finding was that TCR beta sequences accurately predicted the HLA-A and HLA-B alleles for most subjects in the first cohort. This cohort had only TCR beta chains sequenced, and the lack of alpha or paired-chain data limited which features could be detected. In a later analysis, most CMV-associated TCR beta chains were found to appear HLA-restricted, with HLA associations seemingly driven largely by CMV exposure. The only immune exposure information available for the cohort was CMV serostatus.

This TCR came from a man aged 50-60 years in good health and CMV-seropositive. The chain is assembled from TRBV7-3 and TRBJ1-1, with the D gene too uncertain to name. Sequenced sample: PBMCs. In nucleotides, the sequence is TGTGCCAGCAGCTTAGAACAGAACACTGAAGCTTTCTTT. Its translation is CASSLEQNTEAFF.